Listed below are T cell receptor beta chains from one sample, sequenced in a study of blood T cell repertoires in COVID-19. Profiled with immunoSEQ multiplex PCR; TCRdb holds only in-frame clones, not every one. The sample carries more than 350,000 clones, 70% to 90% recorded once. The material sequenced was peripheral blood. All receptors derive from a woman aged 30 to 39 with COVID-19, enrolled during active disease. Both conserved end residues are part of each CDR3. The D gene is left open where the match is weak. Clone size appears in some rows only: once, few, many, or a class for an expanded clone.

>.|TRBV18|TRBJ2-5|.
TGTGCCAGCTCAGCGGGACTTGAAGAGACCCAGTACTTC
CASSAGLEETQYF
>TRBD2|TRBV7-3|TRBJ2-1|.
TGTGCCAGCAGCACAGGGACTAGCGGTTTGGGTGAGCAGTTCTTC
CASSTGTSGLGEQFF
>TRBD2|TRBV27|TRBJ2-5|.
TGTGCCAGCAGTTTAGAGGGAGGGGCTCCGGAGACCCAGTACTTC
CASSLEGGAPETQYF
>TRBD2|TRBV4-2|TRBJ2-1|.
TGTGCCAGCAGCCAAATAGCGGGGAACAATGAGCAGTTCTTC
CASSQIAGNNEQFF
>.|TRBV7-9|TRBJ1-2|.
TGTGCCAGCAGCTTACTTGTCCCCTCTCGGGACTACACCTTC
CASSLLVPSRDYTF
>TRBD1|TRBV28|TRBJ1-5|.
TGTGCCAGCAGTTTAGCAGGGGGCTGGCAGCCCCAGCATTTT
CASSLAGGWQPQHF
>TRBD2|TRBV4-1|TRBJ2-1|.
TGCGCCAGCAGCCAAGAGCCGGGACTAGCGGCCCCCGATGAGCAGTTCTTC
CASSQEPGLAAPDEQFF
>.|TRBV7-2|TRBJ2-2|few
TGTGCCAGCAGCTCCTACACCGGGGAGCTGTTTTTT
CASSSYTGELFF
>.|TRBV4-1|TRBJ2-7|once
TGCGCCAGCAGCCATCAGGGCAACGAGCAGTACTTC
CASSHQGNEQYF
>.|TRBV7-6|TRBJ2-7|.
TGTGCCAGCAGCATGACATTGACCTACGAGCAGTACTTC
CASSMTLTYEQYF
>.|TRBV28|TRBJ1-1|.
TGTGCCAGCAGTTTTCTCCAGGGGTTGAACACTGAAGCTTTCTTT
CASSFLQGLNTEAFF
>TRBD2|TRBV19|TRBJ2-1|.
TGTGCCAGTAGTAAAACTAGCGGGGTTTCCTACAATGAGCAGTTCTTC
CASSKTSGVSYNEQFF
>TRBD2|TRBV6-2/TRBV6-3|TRBJ2-5|.
TGTGCCAGCAACCCCTTAGCGACTAGCTTGATCGAGACCCAGTACTTC
CASNPLATSLIETQYF